This T cell receptor beta chain was recorded in a study of tumor-infiltrating lymphocytes in primary liver carcinoma. This clonotype came up many times. Priming with a constant-region primer yielded TCR beta cDNA from about 510 ng total RNA. Slightly modified ARM-PCR, run as three nested multiplex PCR rounds, produced the TCR beta libraries. Forward primers for TRBV1-TRBV30 and a C-beta reverse primer served the first two PCR rounds, at roughly 10 cycles each. TCRdb analysed the multiplex PCR reads with MiXCR anew, one entry per CDR3 protein. The sample has some 320,000 distinct CDR3 sequences, over 55% seen once. The ends were cut back, 1 base at V and 5 bases at J, with 14 bases in the middle. The CDR3 has 14 amino acids. CDR1 SQVTM and CDR2 ANQGSEA come from the germline V gene. Blood RNA originated from unsorted whole blood, with germline DNA additionally extracted.

The receptor's source is a man aged 40-55 years with primary liver carcinoma and hepatitis B virus infection. The gene calls are TRBV29-1 and TRBJ1-1, with D maybe TRBD1 (6 bases). Sequenced sample: peripheral blood. CDR3: CSVEVQGGKTEAFF. DNA for the CDR3: TGCAGCGTTGAAGTACAGGGTGGGAAGACTGAAGCTTTCTTT.